This entry lists 25 T cell receptor beta chains sequenced from one sample in a study of graft-versus-host responses after intestinal transplantation. TCRdb's table, derived via immunoSEQ multiplex PCR, lists solely in-frame clones and lacks some. The data contain fewer than 95,000 clones, 85% to 95% of them singletons. No antigens are known for them. The sequencing here drew on unstimulated CD8+ T cells sorted from spleen or lymph node cells, taken before intestinal transplant. These receptor sequences come from a human donor who received an intestinal transplant.

The chain recombines TRBV25-1 with TRBJ1-1, with D unclear. This CDR3 is built from 12 residues. Trimming removed 6 bases from V and 8 bases from J, with 13 bases in between. CDR1 and CDR2 (germline): MGHDK, SYGVNS. The CDR3 loop is CASSRMGGEAFF. As DNA, the CDR3 is TGTGCCAGCAGCCGGATGGGAGGAGAAGCTTTCTTT.

CDR3 bases: TGTGCCAGCAGTTTATCTTCGAATTCACCCCTCCACTTT. Encoded protein: CASSLSSNSPLHF. The chain recombines TRBV27 with TRBJ1-6, with D unclear. The CDR3 covers 13 residues. Germline CDR1 and CDR2: MNHEY and SMNVEV (reference sequence). Between the trimmed V and J ends, which lost 0 bases and 7 bases, there was a span of 4 bases.

The rearrangement uses TRBV13 and TRBJ1-1; TRBD1 might be the D (5 bases). V lost 5 bases and J lost 2, with 12 bases in between. Germline V gene sequence: CDR1 PRHDT, CDR2 FYEKMQ (reference sequence). CDR3 length equals 14 residues. The CDR3 nucleotides read TGTGCCAGCAGCCGGGCGGGGGGTAACACTGAAGCTTTCTTT. It specifies CASSRAGGNTEAFF.

The rearrangement joins TRBV4-3 to TRBJ2-7, with 7 bases aligning to TRBD1. Losses at the gene ends were 1 base for V and 5 bases for J; bases not matched to a gene: 2. The CDR3 extends over 13 amino acids. Germline lookup yields CDR1 LGHNA and CDR2 YSLEER. Here the CDR3 reads CASSQGRGHEQYF. The CDR3 DNA is TGCGCCAGCAGCCAAGGAAGGGGGCACGAGCAGTACTTC.

The chain uses TRBV5-1 and TRBJ2-3; TRBD2 matches 9 bases. Germline assignment: CDR1 SGHRS and CDR2 YFSETQ. CDR3 length: 15 amino acids. With 3 bases clipped from V and 1 base from J, the junction kept 3 bases outside the gene matches. For the CDR3, the DNA is TGCGCCAGCAGCTCCGCGGGGGGGGGCACAGATACGCAGTATTTT. Translation gives CASSSAGGGTDTQYF.

The chain links TRBV11-2 to TRBJ2-7; TRBD1 agrees at 7 bases. Germline V gene lookup returns CDR1 SGHAT and CDR2 FQNNGV. The V gene end was trimmed by 2 bases and the J gene end by 3 bases; junction bases not matched to a gene: 1. This CDR3 has 13 residues. The CDR3 sequence: CASSLTGVYEQYF. CDR3 DNA sequence: TGTGCCAGCAGCTTAACAGGGGTCTACGAGCAGTACTTC.

The V and J genes are TRBV5-6 and TRBJ1-2; no firm D call. The CDR3 loop spans 17 amino acids. V lost 3 bases, J lost 2 bases, and 20 bases lay in between. CDR1 and CDR2 from the germline V gene are SGHDT and YYEEEE. This CDR3 reads CASSSPIKVEDNYGYTF. The CDR3 DNA reads TGTGCCAGCAGCTCGCCCATTAAGGTGGAGGACAACTATGGCTACACCTTC.

The rearrangement uses TRBV6-6 and TRBJ1-2; perhaps TRBD1 as D (5 bases). Germline V gives CDR1 MNHNY, CDR2 SVGAGI (reference sequence). The V end lost 7 bases, the J end lost 6 bases, and 18 bases lay between the germline ends. The CDR3 is 14 amino acids. Here the CDR3 reads CASTSRGGYNGYTF. DNA for the CDR3: TGTGCCAGCACATCAAGGGGAGGGTACAATGGCTACACCTTC.

The gene calls are TRBV7-6 and TRBJ2-7; 8 bases fit TRBD2. The length of the CDR3 is 16 residues. CDR1 SGHVS and CDR2 FNYEAQ come from the germline V gene. V gave up 5 bases and J gave up 0 bases; unmatched junction bases: 9. CDR3: CASSQGSGGTSYEQYF. In DNA, the CDR3 is TGTGCCAGCAGCCAAGGGAGCGGGGGAACCTCCTACGAGCAGTACTTC.

The chain couples TRBV28 to TRBJ2-4; the D is unclear. Trimming stripped 3 bases from V and 3 bases from J, with 3 bases between. The length of the CDR3 is 12 residues. The V gene's germline CDR1 is MDHEN and CDR2 SYDVKM. The CDR3 nucleotides are TGTGCCAGCAGTTTCGGCAAAAACATTCAGTACTTC. Translating gives CASSFGKNIQYF.

The chain combines TRBV10-3 with TRBJ1-5, with 7 nucleotides matching TRBD1. The CDR3 has 15 amino acids. The germline V gene encodes CDR1 ENHRY and CDR2 SYGVKD. The ends lost 0 bases at V and 5 bases at J; junction bases unmatched: 4. CDR3 coding DNA: TGTGCCATCAGTGAGTCGGGAACAGGGGATCAGCCCCAGCATTTT. Translating it yields CAISESGTGDQPQHF.

This chain links TRBV2 with TRBJ2-1; no definite D call. V was shortened by 5 bases and J by 4 bases, with 9 bases between the two germline ends. The CDR3 is 13 amino acids. The germline gives CDR1 SNHLY, CDR2 FYNNEI. The CDR3 loop is CASSISVYNEQFF. The CDR3 DNA sequence: TGTGCCAGCAGTATATCGGTTTACAATGAGCAGTTCTTC.

With respect to this clone: This CDR3 is also generated by other DNA sequences in the sample. The chain couples TRBV27 to TRBJ2-7; a possible D gene is TRBD1 (6 bases). The CDR3 runs to 13 residues. V was pared by 5 bases and J by 0 bases, with 8 bases between. The germline CDR1 and CDR2 sequences are MNHEY and SMNVEV (reference sequence). The CDR3 loop is CASSPDSSYEQYF. The CDR3 nucleotides are TGTGCCAGCAGTCCGGACAGCTCCTACGAGCAGTACTTC.

The chain has TRBV19 and TRBJ2-7; D possibly corresponds to TRBD1 (5 bases). The V end was cut by 6 bases, the J end by 0 bases, with 18 bases between. CDR1 LNHDA and CDR2 SQIVND come from the germline V gene (reference sequence). The CDR3 is 16 residues long. CDR3 region: CASRFFEDKLSYEQYF. CDR3 nucleotide sequence: TGTGCCAGTAGGTTTTTTGAGGACAAACTCTCCTACGAGCAGTACTTC.

The chain links TRBV27 to TRBJ2-3, with D perhaps TRBD2 (7 bases). The germline V and J ends were trimmed by 5 bases and 0 bases, with 18 bases remaining between them. Germline CDR1 is MNHEY and CDR2 is SMNVEV (reference sequence). This CDR3 has 17 residues. The CDR3 bases are TGTGCCAGCAGTCCGCGGGGAGGGGGTCCTAGCACAGATACGCAGTATTTT. Translating gives CASSPRGGGPSTDTQYF.

A word on this clone: Distinct nucleotide sequences in the sample also encode this CDR3. The chain joins TRBV27 to TRBJ1-2; the D gene is possibly TRBD1 (5 bases). From germline, CDR1 is MNHEY and CDR2 SMNVEV (reference sequence). The CDR3 contains 14 residues. V was shortened by 2 bases and J by 4 bases, with 11 bases between the two germline ends. The CDR3 DNA reads TGTGCCAGCAGTTTAGGGCAGGGAGGCTATGGCTACACCTTC. It encodes CASSLGQGGYGYTF.

The V call is TRBV6-6, the J call TRBJ2-7, with D tentatively TRBD2 (5 bases). Trimming shortened V by 0 bases and J by 1 base, and 10 bases separated the two germline ends. CDR3 length equals 15 residues. Germline lookup yields CDR1 MNHNY and CDR2 SVGAGI (reference sequence). In DNA form, the CDR3 reads TGTGCCAGCAGTTACTCGGTGGGGAGATCCTACGAGCAGTACTTC. Translation: CASSYSVGRSYEQYF.

The rearrangement uses TRBV21-1 and TRBJ1-2; the DNA was not used to check the table's D call, TRBD1. TRBV21-1 is noted as a pseudogene. The CDR3 extends over 18 amino acids. CDR3 in amino acids: CASSKRGSGRAIPYGYTF. For the CDR3, the DNA is TGTGCCAGCAGCAAAAGGGGTAGTGGCAGGGCGATCCCCTATGGCTACACCTTC.

This chain connects TRBV14 to TRBJ2-7; 10 bases agree with TRBD1. Germline-derived CDR1 and CDR2 are SGHDN and FVKESK. This CDR3 comprises 14 residues. V lost 4 bases and J lost 1; bases outside the gene matches: 1. CDR3 in DNA: TGTGCCAGCAGCCGGGGACAGGGGTCCTACGAGCAGTACTTC. Its translation: CASSRGQGSYEQYF.

The CDR3 DNA reads as TGTGCCAGCAGCTTTCCGGGGATTTACTACGAGCAGTACTTC. Its translation is CASSFPGIYYEQYF. This chain links TRBV5-6 with TRBJ2-7, with a possible D match to TRBD2 (5 bases). From germline, CDR1 is SGHDT and CDR2 YYEEEE. The V gene lost 2 bases and the J gene lost 3 bases, with 12 bases spanning the gap. This CDR3 contains 14 residues.

The chain is built from TRBV23-1 and TRBJ1-1; 8 bases map to TRBD1. TRBV23-1 is filed as an ORF, its function uncertain. This CDR3 has 15 residues. After removal of 4 bases from V and 5 bases from J, the junction contained 9 bases not matched to a gene. DNA for the CDR3: TGCGCCAGCAGTCGCGACAGGGGCGCGGAGACTGAAGCTTTCTTT. Translating it yields CASSRDRGAETEAFF.

This chain links TRBV5-6 with TRBJ1-2; D gene uncertain. The V gene's germline CDR1 is SGHDT and CDR2 YYEEEE. This CDR3 has 13 residues. Deletions cut 2 bases from V and 6 bases from J, with 11 bases between. This CDR3 is CASSLDYTNGYTF. CDR3 nucleotide sequence: TGTGCCAGCAGCTTAGACTATACTAATGGCTACACCTTC.

The J gene is TRBJ2-1, the V gene TRBV27; 13 bases map to TRBD2. The CDR3 is made up of 20 amino acids. CDR1 MNHEY and CDR2 SMNVEV come from the germline V gene (reference sequence). V shed 5 bases, J shed 5 bases, and the junction held 18 bases outside the gene matches. DNA of the CDR3: TGTGCCAGCAGTCTGAAACCGGGACTAGCGGGGCGGGAGGGGAACAATGAGCAGTTCTTC. Its translation is CASSLKPGLAGREGNNEQFF.

The chain recombines TRBV7-9 with TRBJ2-7, with 7 bases aligning to TRBD2. The CDR3 runs 14 residues. The V and J ends lost 3 bases and 3 bases, in that order; junction bases with no gene match: 5. Germline loops: CDR1 SEHNR, CDR2 FQNEAQ (reference sequence). CDR3 region: CASSLGGLGYEQYF. The CDR3 region has the DNA TGTGCCAGCAGCTTGGGAGGGCTTGGCTACGAGCAGTACTTC.

This clone was picked up one time. J is TRBJ1-1 and V is TRBV7-9; 9 bases line up with TRBD1. Germline CDR1 is SEHNR and CDR2 is FQNEAQ (reference sequence). The J segment lost 5 bases and the V segment lost 8 bases, leaving 12 bases of the junction unmatched. This CDR3 is built from 15 residues. CDR3 region: CASGNPGQGTTEAFF. The CDR3 DNA reads TGTGCCAGCGGAAACCCGGGACAGGGAACAACTGAAGCTTTCTTT.